This record concerns one T cell receptor (beta chain) sequence. The data stem from a study of T cell changes during pregnancy in multiple sclerosis. The CDR3 loop spans 14 amino acids. CDR1 and CDR2 (germline): SGHRS, YFSETQ. The ends lost 2 bases at V and 1 base at J; junction bases unmatched: 1. Data came from immunoSEQ multiplex PCR; TCRdb stores just in-frame clones and leaves some out. Among under 50,000 clones listed, roughly 90% were seen once. This material consisted of peripheral blood, taken in the first trimester of pregnancy. The chain uses TRBV5-1 and TRBJ1-1; 8 bases line up with TRBD1. The clonotype was recovered from a female donor in good health, enrolled as a control in a pregnancy study. The CDR3 DNA is TGCGCCAGCAGCTTACAGGGGGGGAACACTGAAGCTTTCTTT. This encodes CASSLQGGNTEAFF.